This T cell receptor beta chain was identified during a study of blood T cell repertoires in COVID-19. Across the study: The study drew acute and convalescent COVID-19 samples from the United States, Italy and Spain. The analysed material was cDNA or gDNA that came from T cells, B-cell-depleted T cells, or PBMCs.

Per the original methods: Reference gene primer amplification gave estimated nucleated cell counts. Generated by immunoSEQ multiplex PCR, the TCRdb table keeps only in-frame clones and is missing some. That table gives V, J and clone size, and the DNA gave D and trimming. The sample contains roughly 140,000 clones, around 89% of which appear only once. The receptor was isolated from a woman aged 40 to 50 with acute or convalescent COVID-19. Sequencing used peripheral blood.

Written as DNA, the CDR3 is TGTGCCAGTAGTACGGGACAGGGTAAGGTCGGGAATGAGCAGTTCTTC. This translates into CASSTGQGKVGNEQFF. V usage is TRBV19 and J usage is TRBJ2-1; 9 nucleotides line up with TRBD1. The germline CDR1 and CDR2 sequences are LNHDA and SQIVND (reference sequence). The CDR3 runs 16 residues. The J segment lost 7 bases and the V segment lost 4 bases, leaving 11 bases of the junction unmatched.